These T cell receptor beta chains were read from a single sample in a study of human T cells and chemical hapten exposure. TCRdb ran MiXCR on the RACE reads and lists one entry per CDR3 protein. Among fewer than 85,000 distinct CDR3 sequences listed, more than 9% were seen once. The input for sequencing was whole blood, taken in connection with sensitization to the hapten diphenylcyclopropenone (DPC). These receptors were taken from a man between 18 and 29 years old with alopecia areata. Some clones in this sample may be carry-over from other donors' samples. The conserved cysteine and the conserved F or W are not part of the CDR3 here. Fields, in order: V gene, CDR3 protein.

v_call: TRBV4-3; cdr3_aa: ASSQDGPGQLIEKLF
v_call: TRBV18; cdr3_aa: ASSPLGQGPRTEAF
v_call: TRBV5-5; cdr3_aa: ASSFMDQRYGYT
v_call: TRBV29-1; cdr3_aa: SVSGRNTGELF
v_call: TRBV4-1; cdr3_aa: ASSPLGQGDTEAF
v_call: TRBV7-2; cdr3_aa: ASSLDPGPNTEAF
v_call: TRBV29-1; cdr3_aa: SVVIQRGNTQY
v_call: TRBV6-6; cdr3_aa: ASTLTGVHSPLH
v_call: TRBV6-2/TRBV6-3; cdr3_aa: ASSSSQSRTDTQY
v_call: TRBV10-1; cdr3_aa: ASSGSGKETQY
v_call: TRBV24-1; cdr3_aa: ATRGTAEAF
v_call: TRBV10-2; cdr3_aa: ASSELGRDGGYT
v_call: TRBV4-3; cdr3_aa: ASSQAKGQGDGYT
v_call: TRBV21-1; cdr3_aa: ASSKKGAESPYSNQPQH
v_call: TRBV20-1; cdr3_aa: SASGRNTGELF
v_call: TRBV5-6; cdr3_aa: ASSSDGLFTSTDTQY
v_call: TRBV7-2; cdr3_aa: ASSLHQGGNSPLH
v_call: TRBV6-1; cdr3_aa: ASPDDGTPETQY
v_call: TRBV7-2; cdr3_aa: ASSLSSRGELF
v_call: TRBV20-1; cdr3_aa: SARDQSYPRANYGYT
v_call: TRBV7-2; cdr3_aa: ASSLFIQGGNEQF
v_call: TRBV20-1; cdr3_aa: SARDWSEAF
v_call: TRBV3-1; cdr3_aa: ASSGRDRGRSSSYEQY
v_call: TRBV9; cdr3_aa: ASSPRGGGEQF